Each of the 28 T cell receptor beta chains below was sequenced from the same sample in a study of OX40 agonist ivuxolimab in advanced cancers. TCRdb's table, derived via immunoSEQ multiplex PCR, lists solely in-frame clones and lacks some. The sample includes about 100,000 clones, more than 75% of them seen just once. The sample was CD4+ or CD8+ T cells sorted from blood, taken in a trial of the OX40 agonist ivuxolimab. Source of these receptors: an adult with an advanced solid tumor such as melanoma, head and neck, liver or kidney cancer.

This clone was seen just once. J is TRBJ2-3 and V is TRBV5-4; 11 bases align to TRBD2. The CDR3 has 16 amino acids. Trimming removed 6 bases from V and 0 bases from J; junction bases left unmatched: 6. From germline, CDR1 is SGHNT and CDR2 YYREEE (reference sequence). The CDR3, as DNA: TGTGCCAGCACAAGACTAGCGGGATATAGCACAGATACGCAGTATTTT. Residues: CASTRLAGYSTDTQYF.

The chain recombines TRBV2 with TRBJ2-2; possibly TRBD2 for D (6 bases). V shed 6 bases and J shed 1 base, with 9 bases lying between them. Germline CDR1 and CDR2: SNHLY and FYNNEI. This CDR3 is built from 14 residues. CDR3 sequence (DNA): TGTGCCAGCAGGGGAGGCGTGAACACCGGGGAGCTGTTTTTT. This encodes CASRGGVNTGELFF.

This sequence joins TRBV14 and TRBJ1-4; the D is unclear. CDR1 is SGHDN and CDR2 is FVKESK in the germline V gene. This CDR3 is built from 13 residues. V was clipped by 5 bases and J by 8 bases, with 12 bases between them. CDR3 sequence reads: CASSRASGEKLFF. In DNA form, the CDR3 reads TGTGCCAGCAGCAGGGCCTCGGGAGAAAAACTGTTTTTT.

V gene TRBV11-3 combines with J gene TRBJ2-5, with TRBD1 matching 7 bases. V shed 6 bases and J 5 bases; nucleotides not matched to a gene: 12. The CDR3 totals 15 residues. Germline V gene data show CDR1 as SGHNT and CDR2 as YENEEA. The CDR3 nucleotides are TGTGCCAGCAGTCCAGGGGACAGAAGAGGGGAGACCCAGTACTTC. Amino acid sequence: CASSPGDRRGETQYF.

The gene calls are TRBV19 and TRBJ2-1; no clear D gene. The germline V and J ends were trimmed by 3 bases and 7 bases, with 16 bases remaining between them. This CDR3 has 15 amino acids. CDR1 and CDR2 from the germline V gene are LNHDA and SQIVND (reference sequence). The CDR3 region has the DNA TGTGCCAGTAGTATTGTAAACTACCAGAGAAATGAGCAGTTCTTC. As protein: CASSIVNYQRNEQFF.

J is TRBJ1-6 and V is TRBV30; D gene unclear. Trimming shortened V by 2 bases and J by 8 bases, and 7 bases separated the two germline ends. CDR1 is GTSNPN, CDR2 SVGIG, per germline (reference sequence). This CDR3 contains 12 residues. The CDR3 bases are TGTGCCTGGAGTCGGGCGGATTCACCCCTCCACTTT. It translates to CAWSRADSPLHF.

The CDR3 here is CASSQGDSGGGETQYF. Here the CDR3 DNA reads TGTGCCAGCAGCCAAGGGGATAGCGGGGGAGGGGAGACCCAGTACTTC. V and J are TRBV4-2 and TRBJ2-5; the match to TRBD2 covers 9 bases. This CDR3 contains 16 residues. The germline gives CDR1 LGHNA, CDR2 YNFKEQ. V shed 1 base and J 5 bases; nucleotides not matched to a gene: 8.

This chain connects TRBV5-1 to TRBJ1-5, with D unclear. The V end lost 9 bases, the J end lost 3 bases, and 13 bases lay between the germline ends. In germline, CDR1 is SGHRS, CDR2 YFSETQ. The CDR3 loop spans 13 amino acids. The CDR3 nucleotides are TGCGCCACCTCATCGGACGTCAATCAGCCCCAGCATTTT. Amino acid sequence: CATSSDVNQPQHF.

This chain joins TRBV30 and TRBJ2-3, with D perhaps matching TRBD2 (5 bases). This CDR3 region has 14 residues. Between the trimmed V and J ends, which lost 0 bases and 5 bases, there was a span of 12 bases. Germline V gives CDR1 GTSNPN, CDR2 SVGIG (reference sequence). CDR3 sequence: CAWSVRGEGDTQYF. CDR3 nucleotide sequence: TGTGCCTGGAGTGTACGGGGAGAAGGAGATACGCAGTATTTT.

This clone was counted only a few times. The V call is TRBV30, the J call TRBJ2-7; no reliable D call. The CDR3 runs to 11 residues. Germline V gene data show CDR1 as GTSNPN and CDR2 as SVGIG (reference sequence). Trimming shortened V by 7 bases and J by 1 base, and 8 bases separated the two germline ends. The CDR3: CAYQNSYEQYF. As DNA, the CDR3 is TGTGCCTACCAGAATTCCTACGAGCAGTACTTC.

The rearrangement links TRBV5-1 to TRBJ1-2; the match to TRBD1 covers 10 bases. The ends lost 4 bases at V and 4 bases at J; junction bases unmatched: 10. The length of the CDR3 is 16 residues. Germline V lookup: CDR1 SGHRS, CDR2 YFSETQ. The CDR3 region has the DNA TGCGCCAGCAGCGTGGGACAGGGGACGCCCCTCTATGGCTACACCTTC. Residues: CASSVGQGTPLYGYTF. The full variable domain, in which reference TRBV5-1 and TRBJ1-2 provide the parts outside the CDR3, is KAGVTQTPRYLIKTRGQQVTLSCSPISGHRSVSWYQQTPGQGLQFLFEYFSETQRNKGNFPGRFSGRQFSNSRSEMNVSTLELGDSALYLCASSVGQGTPLYGYTFGSGTRLTVV.

J is TRBJ1-2 and V is TRBV2, with D unresolved. V gave up 0 bases and J gave up 7 bases, with 6 bases separating them. Germline V gene sequence: CDR1 SNHLY, CDR2 FYNNEI. This CDR3 comprises 12 residues. CDR3 loop: CASSEAEGGYTF. DNA of the CDR3: TGTGCCAGCAGTGAAGCGGAGGGTGGCTACACCTTC. Looking up the rest from reference TRBV2 and TRBJ1-2 gives the full variable domain: EPEVTQTPSHQVTQMGQEVILRCVPISNHLYFYWYRQILGQKVEFLVSFYNNEISEKSEIFDDQFSVERPDGSNFTLKIRSTKLEDSAMYFCASSEAEGGYTFGSGTRLTVV.

DNA of the CDR3: TGTGCCTGGAGTCGCAGGGGATTCGGAAACACCATATATTTT. Translated, it gives CAWSRRGFGNTIYF. The rearrangement uses TRBV30 and TRBJ1-3, with a weak D call TRBD1 (6 bases). V was cut by 2 bases and J by 4 bases, with 12 bases left in between. The CDR3 loop spans 14 amino acids. Germline assignment: CDR1 GTSNPN and CDR2 SVGIG (reference sequence). Looking up the rest from reference TRBV30 and TRBJ1-3 gives the full variable domain: SQTIHQWPATLVQPVGSPLSLECTVEGTSNPNLYWYRQAAGRGLQLLFYSVGIGQISSEVPQNLSASRPQDRQFILSSKKLLLSDSGFYLCAWSRRGFGNTIYFGEGSWLTVV.

In its sample, this clone was seen a few times. Here the CDR3 reads CSVSTGAGDTQYF. In nucleotides, the CDR3 is TGCAGCGTTTCCACAGGGGCGGGAGATACGCAGTATTTT. The rearrangement uses TRBV29-1 and TRBJ2-3; 7 positions match TRBD1. Trimming cost V 5 bases and J 5 bases; bases outside gene matches: 7. The CDR3 is 13 residues long. CDR1 SQVTM and CDR2 ANQGSEA come from the germline V gene.

This clone appeared a few times. The chain has TRBV7-9 and TRBJ2-7; the match to TRBD1 covers 8 bases. Germline V lookup: CDR1 SEHNR, CDR2 FQNEAQ (reference sequence). V trimming: 5 bases; J trimming: 2 bases; junction bases outside the gene matches: 5. The CDR3 has 14 amino acids. CDR3 sequence: CASSPGQGTYEQYF. CDR3 nucleotide sequence: TGTGCCAGCAGCCCAGGACAGGGAACCTACGAGCAGTACTTC.

The count of this clone is one. The chain combines TRBV9 with TRBJ2-1; 12 nucleotides line up with TRBD2. Germline V CDR1 and CDR2: SGDLS, YYNGEE. CDR3 length equals 15 residues. Losses at the gene ends were 1 base for V and 10 bases for J; bases not matched to a gene: 6. CDR3 coding DNA: TGTGCCAGCAGCGTACAACTAGCGGGGGGTCGGGAGCAGTTCTTC. Its translation: CASSVQLAGGREQFF.

CDR3 region: CASSSQGADTGELFF. CDR3 coding DNA: TGCGCCAGCAGCTCCCAGGGGGCGGACACCGGGGAGCTGTTTTTT. The rearrangement joins TRBV5-1 to TRBJ2-2; 8 bases fit TRBD1. This CDR3 has 15 residues. The germline V gene encodes CDR1 SGHRS and CDR2 YFSETQ. After removal of 3 bases from V and 3 bases from J, the junction contained 4 bases not matched to a gene.

The rearrangement links TRBV27 to TRBJ2-7; perhaps TRBD1 as D (6 bases). The CDR3 extends over 15 amino acids. Germline CDR1 reads MNHEY; CDR2 reads SMNVEV (reference sequence). V gave up 0 bases and J gave up 5 bases, with 14 bases separating them. CDR3 nucleotide sequence: TGTGCCAGCAGTTTATCCCGCAGGGGTACGAACGAGCAGTACTTC. Its protein is CASSLSRRGTNEQYF.

The table lists this clone with a count of one. The CDR3 reads CASNGGLYSNQPQHF. In DNA, the CDR3 is TGTGCCAGCAATGGTGGGCTCTATAGCAATCAGCCCCAGCATTTT. The gene calls are TRBV21-1 and TRBJ1-5; the table's TRBD1 call for D was not verified on the DNA. TRBV21-1 is an annotated pseudogene. CDR3 length equals 15 residues.

The chain employs TRBV5-1 and TRBJ2-5; D tentatively fits TRBD1 or TRBD2 (5 bases each). Germline loops: CDR1 SGHRS, CDR2 YFSETQ. Trimming removed 4 bases from V and 7 bases from J, with 14 bases in between. CDR3 length: 13 amino acids. The CDR3 protein is CASSPTGRRTQYF. In nucleotides, the CDR3 is TGCGCCAGCAGCCCCACGGGGCGCCGGACCCAGTACTTC.

The V and J genes are TRBV5-8 and TRBJ1-3; D gene unclear. V lost 4 bases and J lost 0, with 11 bases in between. Germline V lookup: CDR1 SGHTS, CDR2 YDEGEE. This CDR3 comprises 15 residues. CDR3 sequence: CASSTGSLSGNTIYF. As DNA, the CDR3 is TGTGCCAGCAGCACGGGTTCGCTCTCTGGAAACACCATATATTTT.

The rearrangement joins TRBV5-1 to TRBJ2-5, with D possibly called TRBD1 or TRBD2 (5 bases each). Germline CDR1 and CDR2: SGHRS and YFSETQ. The CDR3 has 12 amino acids. The germline V and J ends were trimmed by 4 bases and 5 bases, with 9 bases remaining between them. CDR3 sequence reads: CASSPGSETQYF. CDR3 coding DNA: TGCGCCAGCAGCCCAGGGAGTGAGACCCAGTACTTC.

This clone was counted once. J is TRBJ2-5 and V is TRBV5-6; D is perhaps TRBD2 (6 bases). CDR1 and CDR2 (germline): SGHDT, YYEEEE. The CDR3 runs 14 residues. V shed 3 bases and J shed 4 bases, with 13 bases lying between them. The CDR3, as DNA: TGTGCCAGCAGCTACCCGACGGAGGGAGAGACCCAGTACTTC. It translates to CASSYPTEGETQYF.

The chain has TRBV5-8 and TRBJ1-2; D not certain. The CDR3 contains 12 residues. CDR1 SGHTS and CDR2 YDEGEE come from the germline V gene. The V end was cut by 0 bases, the J end by 4 bases, with 4 bases between. CDR3 DNA sequence: TGTGCCAGCAGCTTGGTTGTCTATGGCTACACCTTC. The encoded protein is CASSLVVYGYTF. Drawing the rest from reference TRBV5-8 and TRBJ1-2, the complete variable domain is EAGVTQSPTHLIKTRGQQATLRCSPISGHTSVYWYQQALGLGLQFLLWYDEGEERNRGNFPPRFSGRQFPNYSSELNVNALELEDSALYLCASSLVVYGYTFGSGTRLTVV.

This clone has a handful of counts. The V and J genes are TRBV7-2 and TRBJ2-3; TRBD2 matches 12 bases. The ends lost 5 bases at V and 0 bases at J; junction bases unmatched: 6. Germline CDR1 is SGHTA and CDR2 is FQGNSA. The CDR3 has 17 residues. CDR3 bases: TGTGCCAGCAGCCGGACTAGCGGGGCTTCCAGCACAGATACGCAGTATTTT. Translating it yields CASSRTSGASSTDTQYF.

The chain carries TRBV6-5 and TRBJ2-7; 8 positions agree with TRBD1. From germline, CDR1 is MNHEY and CDR2 SVGAGI. The junction had 6 bases not matched to a gene; V was cut back by 6 bases and J by 2 bases. The CDR3 runs 14 residues. The CDR3 DNA reads as TGTGCCAGCAGCCCGACAGGGGCCCCCTACGAGCAGTACTTC. It translates to CASSPTGAPYEQYF.

This clone was detected only a few times. The chain is built from TRBV5-6 and TRBJ1-5, with TRBD1 matching 8 bases. This CDR3 spans 15 amino acids. The germline V gene encodes CDR1 SGHDT and CDR2 YYEEEE. V lost 4 bases to trimming and J lost 6 bases; unmatched junction nucleotides: 9. CDR3 region: CASSLRTTGAQPQHF. The CDR3 DNA sequence: TGTGCCAGCAGCCTCCGGACGACAGGGGCTCAGCCCCAGCATTTT.

The CDR3 DNA reads TGTGCCAGCAGTGAAAGACAGGTTGCAACTAATGAAAAACTGTTTTTT. It encodes CASSERQVATNEKLFF. This chain joins TRBV2 and TRBJ1-4; a possible D gene is TRBD1 (6 bases). The germline V and J ends were trimmed by 2 bases and 0 bases, with 10 bases remaining between them. The CDR3 length is 16 residues. CDR1 SNHLY and CDR2 FYNNEI come from the germline V gene. The whole variable domain, remainder taken from reference TRBV2 and TRBJ1-4, is EPEVTQTPSHQVTQMGQEVILRCVPISNHLYFYWYRQILGQKVEFLVSFYNNEISEKSEIFDDQFSVERPDGSNFTLKIRSTKLEDSAMYFCASSERQVATNEKLFFGSGTQLSVL.